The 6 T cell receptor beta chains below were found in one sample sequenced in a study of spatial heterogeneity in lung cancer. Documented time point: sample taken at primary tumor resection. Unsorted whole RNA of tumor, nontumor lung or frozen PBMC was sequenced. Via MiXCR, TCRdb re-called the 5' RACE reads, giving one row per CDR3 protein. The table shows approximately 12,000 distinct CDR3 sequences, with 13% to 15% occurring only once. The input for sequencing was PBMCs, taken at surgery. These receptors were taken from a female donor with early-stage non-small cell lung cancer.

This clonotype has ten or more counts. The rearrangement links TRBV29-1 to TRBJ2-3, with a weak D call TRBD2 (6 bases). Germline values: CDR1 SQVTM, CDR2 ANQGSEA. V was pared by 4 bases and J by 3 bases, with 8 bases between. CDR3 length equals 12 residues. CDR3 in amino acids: CSVARETDTQYF. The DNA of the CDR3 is TGCAGCGTTGCTCGGGAGACAGATACGCAGTATTTT.

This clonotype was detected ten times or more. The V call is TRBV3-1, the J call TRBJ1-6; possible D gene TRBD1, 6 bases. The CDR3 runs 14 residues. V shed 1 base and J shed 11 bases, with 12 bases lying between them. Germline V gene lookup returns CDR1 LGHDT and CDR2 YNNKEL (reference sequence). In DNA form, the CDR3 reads TGTGCCAGCAGCCAAGCGGCAGGGGACGCACCCCTCCACTTT. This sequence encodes CASSQAAGDAPLHF.

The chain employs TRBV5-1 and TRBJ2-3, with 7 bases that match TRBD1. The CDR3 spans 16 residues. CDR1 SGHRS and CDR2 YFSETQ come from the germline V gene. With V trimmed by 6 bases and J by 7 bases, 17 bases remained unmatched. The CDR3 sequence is CASTAETAGRGNTQYF. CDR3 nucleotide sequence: TGCGCCAGCACCGCCGAGACTGCGGGCAGGGGGAATACGCAGTATTTT.

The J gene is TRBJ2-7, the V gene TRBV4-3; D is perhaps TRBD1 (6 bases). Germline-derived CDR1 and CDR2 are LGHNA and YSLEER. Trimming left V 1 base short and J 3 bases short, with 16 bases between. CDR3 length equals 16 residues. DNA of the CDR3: TGCGCCAGCAGCCAAGGGTTCACAGGGTCTATCTACGAGCAGTACTTC. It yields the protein CASSQGFTGSIYEQYF.

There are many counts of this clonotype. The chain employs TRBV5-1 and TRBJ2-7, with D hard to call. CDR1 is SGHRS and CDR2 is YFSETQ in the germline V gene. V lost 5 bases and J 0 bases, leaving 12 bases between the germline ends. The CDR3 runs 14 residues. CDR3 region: CASRRSSDSYEQYF. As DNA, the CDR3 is TGCGCCAGCAGGAGGAGTTCTGACTCCTACGAGCAGTACTTC.

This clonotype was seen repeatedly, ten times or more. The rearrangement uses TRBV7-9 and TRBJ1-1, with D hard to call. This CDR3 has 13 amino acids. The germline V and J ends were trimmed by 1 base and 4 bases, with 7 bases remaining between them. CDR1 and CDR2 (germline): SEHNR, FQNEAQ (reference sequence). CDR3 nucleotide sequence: TGTGCCAGCAGCTTAGGTTCCAGCACTGAAGCTTTCTTT. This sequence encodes CASSLGSSTEAFF.